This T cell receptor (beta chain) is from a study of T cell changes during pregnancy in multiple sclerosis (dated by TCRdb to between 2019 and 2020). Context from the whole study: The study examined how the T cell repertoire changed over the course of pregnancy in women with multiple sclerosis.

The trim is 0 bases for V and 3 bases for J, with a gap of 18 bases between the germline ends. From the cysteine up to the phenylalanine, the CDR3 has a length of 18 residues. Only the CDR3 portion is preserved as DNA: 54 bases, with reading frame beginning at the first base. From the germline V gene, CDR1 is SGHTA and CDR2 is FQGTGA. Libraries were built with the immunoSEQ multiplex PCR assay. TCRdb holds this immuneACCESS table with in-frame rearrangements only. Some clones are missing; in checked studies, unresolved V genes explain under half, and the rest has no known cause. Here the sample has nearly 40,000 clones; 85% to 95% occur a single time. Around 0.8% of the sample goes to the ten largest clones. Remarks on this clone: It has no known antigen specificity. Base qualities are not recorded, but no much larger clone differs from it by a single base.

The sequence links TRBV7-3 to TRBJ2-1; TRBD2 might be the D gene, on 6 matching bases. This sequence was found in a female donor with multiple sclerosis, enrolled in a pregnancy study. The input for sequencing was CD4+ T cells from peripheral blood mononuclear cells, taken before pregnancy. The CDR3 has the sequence CASSLTSPLGGIYNEQFF. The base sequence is TGTGCCAGCAGCTTAACTAGCCCGCTAGGCGGGATCTACAATGAGCAGTTCTTC. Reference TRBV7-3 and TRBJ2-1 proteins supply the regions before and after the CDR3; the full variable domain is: GAGVSQTPSNKVTEKGKYVELRCDPISGHTALYWYRQSLGQGPEFLIYFQGTGAADDSGLPNDRFFAVRPEGSVSTLKIQRTERGDSAVYLCASSLTSPLGGIYNEQFFGPGTRLTVL.